The entry below describes one T cell receptor (beta chain). The antigen is unknown. The source of the sample is a study of cytomegalovirus exposure and HLA in healthy donors. Regarding the study as a whole: One cluster of highly shared sequence variants probably arose as a sequencing artifact.

In the PCR, 60 Vbeta and 13 Jbeta primers were used. This table comes from immunoSEQ multiplex PCR, and its TCRdb copy is limited to in-frame clones, with some not included. The sample has more than 110,000 clones, approximately 80% seen once. The sequencing sample was made of PBMCs. The TCR originated in a man aged 45-65 years in good health and CMV-seronegative.

CDR3 DNA sequence: TGTGCCAGCAGTCCGCGGGACGCTGAAGCTTTCTTT. This sequence encodes CASSPRDAEAFF. The J gene is TRBJ1-1, the V gene TRBV11-3, with a possible D match to TRBD1 (5 bases). V was clipped by 6 bases and J by 6 bases, with 11 bases between them. The germline gives CDR1 SGHNT, CDR2 YENEEA. The CDR3 runs to 12 residues.